This T cell receptor (beta chain) was sequenced in a study of T cells in AML relapse after transplant (dated by TCRdb to between 2017 and 2020). For context, the study as a whole: The remission controls were clinically matched patients who stayed in long-term complete remission and had follow-up of more than 3 years. Remission samples were bone marrow collected about 1 year after HSCT from patients who maintained complete remission. This retrospective study examined inhibitory receptor expression and TCR repertoires of bone marrow T cells in patients who received allogeneic HSCT for myeloid malignancy. Results and caveats for the whole study, not just this receptor: Very few samples underpinned the TCR repertoire comparisons, and for unsorted bone marrow each group had only a few individuals.

V loses 0 bases at its end and J loses 3 bases; junction bases beyond the gene matches: 5. The CDR3, cysteine through phenylalanine, is 15 amino acids long. Left in the record is the CDR3 DNA by itself, 45 bases read in frame from the first base. The germline V gene supplies CDR1 LGHNA and CDR2 YNFKEQ. This clonotype is deemed medium-sized (0.01 to 0.1%). The target of this receptor is not known. There are no base qualities to consult, and no much larger clone falls within one base. The protocol used for the library was PCR. A modified RACE PCR protocol, rather than multiplex PCR, was used to amplify TCR alpha and beta chains from RNA. An Illumina MiSeq was used to sequence the libraries, and raw reads were demultiplexed using sample-specific barcode combinations. For the original study's pipeline: MiXCR software was used to identify TCR clonotypes from the sequencing reads. In-frame beta chains were kept once TCRdb had trimmed the public reads at Q25 with fastp and called clones with MiXCR. Duplicate CDR3 protein sequences are folded into a single record with the most common DNA and genes. TCRdb's processing, not the study's, gives the V and J calls here. This sample is represented by over a thousand distinct CDR3 sequences; around 7% of them were singletons. The leading ten clones occupy about 46% of the sample.

The chain is assembled from TRBV4-2 and TRBJ2-7, with 7 bases in between that match TRBD1. Specimen: bone marrow, either the whole sample or a sorted T cell fraction (not recorded which), collected in complete remission. This clonotype originated in a human donor who had a stem cell transplant for acute myeloid leukemia. Some T cells seen after a transplant may have their origin in the graft donor. The CDR3 sequence is CASSQERGQNYEQYF. In nucleotide form, the sequence is TGTGCCAGCAGCCAAGAAAGGGGACAGAACTACGAGCAGTACTTC.